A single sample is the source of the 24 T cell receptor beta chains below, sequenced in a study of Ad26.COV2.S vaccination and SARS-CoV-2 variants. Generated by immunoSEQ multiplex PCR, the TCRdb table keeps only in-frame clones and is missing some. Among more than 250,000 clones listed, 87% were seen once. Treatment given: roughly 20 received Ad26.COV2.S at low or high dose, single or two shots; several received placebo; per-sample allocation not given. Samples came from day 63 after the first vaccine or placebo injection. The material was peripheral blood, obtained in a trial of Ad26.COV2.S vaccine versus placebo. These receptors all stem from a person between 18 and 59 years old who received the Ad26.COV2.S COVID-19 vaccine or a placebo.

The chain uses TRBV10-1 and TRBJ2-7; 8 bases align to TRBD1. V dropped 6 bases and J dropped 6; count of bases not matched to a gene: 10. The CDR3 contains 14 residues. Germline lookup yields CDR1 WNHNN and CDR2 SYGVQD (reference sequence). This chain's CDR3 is CASSGGQGSSEQYF. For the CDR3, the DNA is TGCGCCAGCAGCGGTGGACAGGGATCTTCCGAGCAGTACTTC.

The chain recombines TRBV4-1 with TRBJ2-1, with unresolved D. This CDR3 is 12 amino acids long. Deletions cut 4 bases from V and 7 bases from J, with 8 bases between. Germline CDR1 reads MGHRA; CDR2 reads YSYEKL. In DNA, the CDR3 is TGCGCCAGCAGCCCTTGGGGAAATGAGCAGTTCTTC. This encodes CASSPWGNEQFF.

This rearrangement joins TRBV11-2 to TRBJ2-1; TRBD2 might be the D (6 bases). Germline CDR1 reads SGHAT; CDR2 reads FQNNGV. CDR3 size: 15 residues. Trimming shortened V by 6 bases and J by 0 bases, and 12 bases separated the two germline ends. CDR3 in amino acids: CASSSGPSSYNEQFF. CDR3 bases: TGTGCCAGCAGTAGCGGTCCCAGCTCCTACAATGAGCAGTTCTTC.

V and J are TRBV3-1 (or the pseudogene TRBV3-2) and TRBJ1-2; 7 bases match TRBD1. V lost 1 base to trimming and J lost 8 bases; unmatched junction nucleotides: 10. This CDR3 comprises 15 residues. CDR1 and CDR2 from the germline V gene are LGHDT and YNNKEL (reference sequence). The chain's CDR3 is CASSQVGVNRGGYTF. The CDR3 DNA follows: TGTGCCAGCAGCCAAGTGGGTGTTAACAGGGGCGGCTACACCTTC.

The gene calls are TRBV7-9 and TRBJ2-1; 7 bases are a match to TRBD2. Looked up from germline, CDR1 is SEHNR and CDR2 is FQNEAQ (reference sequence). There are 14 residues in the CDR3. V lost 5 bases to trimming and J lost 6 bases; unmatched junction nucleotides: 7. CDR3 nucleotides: TGTGCCAGCAGCCCCGGACTAGACCCCAATGAGCAGTTCTTC. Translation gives CASSPGLDPNEQFF.

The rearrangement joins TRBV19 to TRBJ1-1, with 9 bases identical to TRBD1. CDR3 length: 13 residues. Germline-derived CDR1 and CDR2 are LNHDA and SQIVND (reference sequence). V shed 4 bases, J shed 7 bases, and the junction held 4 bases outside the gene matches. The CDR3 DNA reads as TGTGCCAGTAGTACGGGACAGGGCGGTGAAGCTTTCTTT. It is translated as CASSTGQGGEAFF.

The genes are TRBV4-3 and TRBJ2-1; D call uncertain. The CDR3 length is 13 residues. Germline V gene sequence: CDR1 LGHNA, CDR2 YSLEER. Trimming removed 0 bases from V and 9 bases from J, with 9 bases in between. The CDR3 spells CASSQDMTGEQFF. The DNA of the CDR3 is TGCGCCAGCAGCCAAGATATGACGGGTGAGCAGTTCTTC.

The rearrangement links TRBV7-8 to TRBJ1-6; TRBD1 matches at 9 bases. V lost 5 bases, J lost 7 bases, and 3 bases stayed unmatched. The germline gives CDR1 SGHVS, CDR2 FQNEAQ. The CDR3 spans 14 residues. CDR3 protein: CASSPTGGNSPLHF. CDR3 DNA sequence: TGTGCCAGCAGCCCCACAGGGGGCAATTCACCCCTCCACTTT.

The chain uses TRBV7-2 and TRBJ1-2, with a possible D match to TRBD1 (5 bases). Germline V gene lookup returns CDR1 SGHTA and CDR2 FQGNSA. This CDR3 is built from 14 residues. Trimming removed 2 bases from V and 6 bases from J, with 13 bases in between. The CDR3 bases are TGTGCCAGCAGCTTAACGGCAGGGTCGGATGGCTACACCTTC. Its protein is CASSLTAGSDGYTF.

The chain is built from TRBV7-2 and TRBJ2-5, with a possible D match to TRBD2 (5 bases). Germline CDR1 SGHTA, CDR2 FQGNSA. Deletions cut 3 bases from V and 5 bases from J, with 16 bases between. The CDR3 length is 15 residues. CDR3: CASSFGPTSPETQYF. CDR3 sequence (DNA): TGTGCCAGCAGCTTTGGTCCCACTAGTCCTGAGACCCAGTACTTC.

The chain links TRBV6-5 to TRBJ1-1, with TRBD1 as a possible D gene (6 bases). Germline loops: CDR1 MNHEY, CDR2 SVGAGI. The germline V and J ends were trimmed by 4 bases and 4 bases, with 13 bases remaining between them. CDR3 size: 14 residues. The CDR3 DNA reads TGTGCCAGCAGTTGGACAGCTGAGGGCACTGAAGCTTTCTTT. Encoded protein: CASSWTAEGTEAFF.

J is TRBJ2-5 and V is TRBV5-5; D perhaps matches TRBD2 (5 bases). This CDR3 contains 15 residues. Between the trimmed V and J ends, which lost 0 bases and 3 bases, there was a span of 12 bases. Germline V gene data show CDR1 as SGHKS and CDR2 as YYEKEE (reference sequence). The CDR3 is CASSLATSVEETQYF. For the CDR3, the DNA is TGTGCCAGCAGCTTGGCTACTAGTGTAGAAGAGACCCAGTACTTC.

The CDR3 nucleotides are TGTGCCAGCAGCCGGGCTACCGGGGGGGCGGGCTACACCTTC. This translates into CASSRATGGAGYTF. The chain links TRBV7-6 to TRBJ1-2, with D maybe TRBD1 (6 bases). V was clipped by 5 bases and J by 8 bases, with 18 bases between them. Per germline, CDR1 SGHVS and CDR2 FNYEAQ. This CDR3 spans 14 amino acids.

The CDR3 DNA follows: TGTGCCAGCTCATCTCGGGAAAGGTCGGGGGCCAACGTCCTGACTTTC. Protein sequence: CASSSRERSGANVLTF. The chain carries TRBV18 and TRBJ2-6; a possible D gene is TRBD2 (5 bases). Germline V gene data show CDR1 as KGHSH and CDR2 as LQKENI. CDR3 length equals 16 residues. V was cut by 5 bases and J by 4 bases, with 15 bases left in between.

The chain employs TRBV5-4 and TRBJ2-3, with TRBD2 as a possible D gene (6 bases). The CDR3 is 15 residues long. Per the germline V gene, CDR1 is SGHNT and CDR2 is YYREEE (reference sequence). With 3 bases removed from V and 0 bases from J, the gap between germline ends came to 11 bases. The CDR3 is CASSSRTISTDTQYF. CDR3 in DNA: TGTGCCAGCAGCTCCAGGACTATAAGCACAGATACGCAGTATTTT.

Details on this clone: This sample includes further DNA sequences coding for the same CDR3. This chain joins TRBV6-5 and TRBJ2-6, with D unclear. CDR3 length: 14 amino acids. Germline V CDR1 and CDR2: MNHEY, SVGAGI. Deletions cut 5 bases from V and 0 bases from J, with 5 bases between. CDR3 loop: CASSTPSGANVLTF. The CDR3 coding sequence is TGTGCCAGCAGTACCCCCTCTGGGGCCAACGTCCTGACTTTC.

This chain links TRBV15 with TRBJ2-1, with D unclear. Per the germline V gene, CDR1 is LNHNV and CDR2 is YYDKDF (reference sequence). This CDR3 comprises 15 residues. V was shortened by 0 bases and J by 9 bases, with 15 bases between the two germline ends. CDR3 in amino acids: CATSRDLGKKGEQFF. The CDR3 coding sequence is TGTGCCACCAGCAGAGATCTGGGTAAAAAGGGTGAGCAGTTCTTC.

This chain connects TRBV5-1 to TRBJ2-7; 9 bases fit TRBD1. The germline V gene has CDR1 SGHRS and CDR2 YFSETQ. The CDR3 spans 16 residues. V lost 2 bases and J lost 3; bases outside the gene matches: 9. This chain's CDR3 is CASSLAWTGAIYEQYF. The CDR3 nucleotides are TGCGCCAGCAGCTTAGCCTGGACAGGGGCCATCTACGAGCAGTACTTC. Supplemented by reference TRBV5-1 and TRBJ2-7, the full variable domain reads KAGVTQTPRYLIKTRGQQVTLSCSPISGHRSVSWYQQTPGQGLQFLFEYFSETQRNKGNFPGRFSGRQFSNSRSEMNVSTLELGDSALYLCASSLAWTGAIYEQYFGPGTRLTVT.

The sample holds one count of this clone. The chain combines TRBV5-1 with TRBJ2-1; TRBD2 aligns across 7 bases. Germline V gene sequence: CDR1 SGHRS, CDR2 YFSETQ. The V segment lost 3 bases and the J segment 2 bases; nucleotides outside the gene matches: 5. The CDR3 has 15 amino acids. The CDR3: CASSSGTITYNEQFF. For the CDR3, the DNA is TGCGCCAGCAGCTCCGGGACTATAACCTACAATGAGCAGTTCTTC.

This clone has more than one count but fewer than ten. In DNA form, the CDR3 reads TGTGCCAGCAGTTACAAGCGGGATCAGCCCCAGCATTTT. Residues: CASSYKRDQPQHF. The rearrangement joins TRBV6-5 to TRBJ1-5; D is uncertain. The ends were cut back, 2 bases at V and 5 bases at J, with 7 bases in the middle. CDR3 length: 13 amino acids. CDR1 MNHEY and CDR2 SVGAGI come from the germline V gene.

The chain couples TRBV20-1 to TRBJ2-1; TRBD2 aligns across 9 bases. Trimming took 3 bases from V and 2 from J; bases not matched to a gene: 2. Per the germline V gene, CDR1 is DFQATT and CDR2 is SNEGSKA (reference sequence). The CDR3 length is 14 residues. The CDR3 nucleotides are TGCAGTGCTAGTTCTAGCGGGGCCTACAATGAGCAGTTCTTC. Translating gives CSASSSGAYNEQFF.

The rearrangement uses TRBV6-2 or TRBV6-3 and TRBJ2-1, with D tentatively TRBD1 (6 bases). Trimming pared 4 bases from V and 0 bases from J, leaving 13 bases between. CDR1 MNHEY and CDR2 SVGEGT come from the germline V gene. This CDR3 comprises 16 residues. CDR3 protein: CASSSTGHSSYNEQFF. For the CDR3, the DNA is TGTGCCAGCAGTTCCACGGGACATAGCTCCTACAATGAGCAGTTCTTC.

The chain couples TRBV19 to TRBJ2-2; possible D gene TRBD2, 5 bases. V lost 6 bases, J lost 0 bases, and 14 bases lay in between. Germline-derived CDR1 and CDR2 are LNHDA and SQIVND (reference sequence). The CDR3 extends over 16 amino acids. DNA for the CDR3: TGTGCCAGTAGGCCCGCCGGGATATCGAACACCGGGGAGCTGTTTTTT. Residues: CASRPAGISNTGELFF.

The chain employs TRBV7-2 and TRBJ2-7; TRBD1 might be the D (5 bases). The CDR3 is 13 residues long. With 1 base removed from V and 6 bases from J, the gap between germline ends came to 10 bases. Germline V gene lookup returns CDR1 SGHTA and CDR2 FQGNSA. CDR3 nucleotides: TGTGCCAGCAGCTTAGGGGGCGCGGTCGAGCAGTACTTC. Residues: CASSLGGAVEQYF.